This T cell receptor beta chain was sequenced during a study of a mutant IDH1 vaccine in newly diagnosed glioma. Study information: Of the patients given treatment, roughly 62% were male and roughly 38% were female, and a mean age of about 40 years was recorded. Antecedent treatment encompassed radiotherapy, temozolomide, or their combination; the majority received both.

The table came from immunoSEQ multiplex PCR; TCRdb's copy has only in-frame clones and leaves some out. This table holds fewer than 100,000 clones, about 90% found once. Time point of the sample: baseline, week 1 (first vaccination visit). As for treatment: pre-vaccination baseline after standard-of-care therapy. New WHO grade 3 or 4 IDH1-mutant, ATRX-lost astrocytomas were present in all donors. This clone was counted a single time. The antigen remains unidentified. Broader study findings: Among top peripheral T cell clonotypes, changes seemed unrelated to pseudoprogression.

CDR3 size: 14 residues. The V end was cut by 4 bases, the J end by 3 bases, with 11 bases between. Germline V CDR1 and CDR2: MNHEY, SVGAGI. The clonotype originates from a woman aged 50 to 65 with glioma. The starting material was PBMCs, obtained from a glioma patient treated with radiotherapy, temozolomide or both. The rearrangement links TRBV6-5 to TRBJ2-3; D gene uncertain. DNA of the CDR3: TGTGCCAGCAGTTCTGCCTACAAGACAGATACGCAGTATTTT. As protein: CASSSAYKTDTQYF.